This is a list of T cell receptor beta chains from one sample in a study of cytomegalovirus exposure and HLA in healthy donors. The method was immunoSEQ multiplex PCR; TCRdb's version includes in-frame clones alone and lacks a portion of them. The repertoire holds roughly 330,000 clones, with around 90% as singletons. The sample taken for sequencing was PBMCs. The receptor set was obtained from a woman aged 25 to 45 in good health and CMV-seropositive. Each CDR3 is given with its conserved first and last residue.

CASSLGWERPNSYNSPLHF TRBV7-7
CASSRGAVGYTF TRBV19
CATSTHGALTAKNIQYF TRBV15
CASTSAGANVLTF TRBV27
CASSSDGPRITGELFF TRBV5-1
CASTDRGPYEQYF TRBV28
CASSLGPGEGYGYTF TRBV5-1
CASRQRRKSPPETQYF TRBV27
CASSHELATYEQYF TRBV7-9
CASSLTGGNEQYF TRBV19
CASSFRDRGQDEQYF TRBV27
CAWTRTHGTSGRGADTQYF TRBV30
CASGVSYEQYF TRBV7-9
CASSQTDSANEKLFF TRBV4-1
CASSVAGDEQFF TRBV9
CATSRDLIDRLNYGYTF TRBV15
CSVRDGNSPLHF TRBV29-1
CASSSTGSQKYYEQYF TRBV27
CSGQGYTGELFF TRBV29-1
CASSLPASSEQFF TRBV5-6
CASSLDRGRENIQYF TRBV7-9
CAVGNEQFF TRBV27
CATSREVRPTDTQYF TRBV15
CASSFGLAGTYEQYF TRBV11-2
CASRGTGEAKLFF TRBV6-1
CASSLTGTGNEQYF TRBV7-3
CASSRLTEAFF TRBV13
CASSVDPQGAYYGYTF TRBV9
CASTGDSTYEQYF TRBV5-1
CASSVSGASQETQYF TRBV9
CSVTGLYGYTF TRBV29-1
CASSLPGREGEQYF TRBV5-6
CASSYEWGNQPQHF TRBV6-5
CASSSSGVLDTQYF TRBV25-1
CASSFFRGQGEQYF TRBV28
CASSLSGTGEREQYF TRBV28
CATFRGSITDTQYF TRBV28
CSVEGTEGQPQHF TRBV29-1
CASSAYRSGNTIYF TRBV9
CASSLGGTGGYTF TRBV7-2
CATLSSGRSTDTQYF TRBV2
CASSLAGSRNEQFF TRBV27
CASSPRTGANVLTF TRBV14
CSDGTGSGYTF TRBV29-1
CASSVAASSYNEQFF TRBV27
CASSVRPGEKLFF TRBV6-4
CASSLDPGNTEAFF TRBV7-2
CASSRQPGNTQEYF TRBV2
CASSFEGEGSPLHF TRBV7-9
CASSPPGTSGTGELFF TRBV18